This T cell receptor beta chain was obtained from a study of blood T cells in healthy people across ages. General observations from the study: When set beside aged donors, long-lived donors presented more naive CD4+ cells and higher diversity. In older individuals, TCR beta diversity per million T cells was lower, falling roughly linearly with age.

All donors came from Russia, were Caucasian and healthy, and spanned ages roughly 6 to 100. Isolation per sample recovered at least 7 million PBMCs. The second PCR ran roughly 7 to 12 cycles with a sample-barcoded 5' primer and J-beta primers. Each CDR3 protein gets one entry after TCRdb re-called the 5' RACE reads with MiXCR. This sample carries around 1,800,000 distinct CDR3 sequences, around 40% of them seen once, and the ten largest clones take roughly 23%. Germline V lookup: CDR1 SGHTA, CDR2 FQGNSA. J lost 5 bases, V lost 5 bases, and 13 bases had no gene match. The CDR3 extends over 18 amino acids. Remarks on this clonotype: The antigen remains undetermined.

The V gene is TRBV7-2, the J gene TRBJ2-2; TRBD2 matches 11 bases. Sequencing was performed on blood. This sequence was found in a human donor in good health. The CDR3 sequence is CASSLAPLAGAPTGELFF. Here the CDR3 DNA reads TGTGCCAGCAGCCTTGCGCCACTAGCGGGGGCCCCAACCGGGGAGCTGTTTTTT. The full variable domain, completed using reference TRBV7-2 and TRBJ2-2, is GAGVSQSPSNKVTEKGKDVELRCDPISGHTALYWYRQSLGQGLEFLIYFQGNSAPDKSGLPSDRFSAERTGGSVSTLTIQRTQQEDSAVYLCASSLAPLAGAPTGELFFGEGSRLTVL.